A selection of T cell receptor beta chains follows, all from one sample in a study of regulatory T cells in long-lasting Graves disease. TCRdb used MiXCR to reprocess the multiplex PCR reads, holding one entry per CDR3 protein. This table has more than 300,000 distinct CDR3 sequences, approximately 23% appearing once. The sequenced sample was peripheral blood mononuclear cells (PBMCs), obtained when the disease was refractory, from a patient treated with antithyroid drugs. The origin of the receptors is a woman between 40 and 55 years old with Graves disease. Each CDR3 is given with its conserved first and last residue. The D gene is left open where the match is weak. Some rows have no size entry. The others give once, few or many, or a class for an expanded clone.

V: TRBV6-2/TRBV6-3; size: .; J: TRBJ2-1; D: .; CDR3: CASSWGNEQFF; DNA: TGTGCCAGCAGTTGGGGCAATGAGCAGTTCTTC
V: TRBV6-5; size: many; J: TRBJ1-1; D: .; CDR3: CASSYSGVSTEAFF; DNA: TGTGCCAGCAGTTACTCTGGGGTAAGCACTGAAGCTTTCTTT
V: TRBV7-8; size: many; J: TRBJ2-5; D: .; CDR3: CASKPLGLKTQYF; DNA: TGTGCCAGCAAACCTCTAGGCTTAAAGACCCAGTACTTC
V: TRBV27; size: .; J: TRBJ2-1; D: .; CDR3: CASSGTSSSYNEQFF; DNA: TGTGCCAGCAGTGGCACCAGCAGCTCCTACAATGAGCAGTTCTTC
V: TRBV12-3/TRBV12-4; size: .; J: TRBJ2-1; D: .; CDR3: CASSFFGPWQFF; DNA: TGTGCCAGCAGTTTCTTTGGACCTTGGCAGTTCTTC
V: TRBV12-3/TRBV12-4; size: many; J: TRBJ2-2; D: .; CDR3: CASSLTVGELFF; DNA: TGTGCCAGCAGCCTTACTGTTGGGGAGCTGTTTTTT
V: TRBV9; size: .; J: TRBJ1-4; D: .; CDR3: CASSSGGGGGEKLFF; DNA: TGTGCCAGCAGCTCAGGCGGGGGAGGCGGTGAAAAACTGTTTTTT
V: TRBV5-6; size: few; J: TRBJ2-7; D: .; CDR3: CASRTGSSYEQCF; DNA: TGTGCCAGCAGGACGGGCTCCTCCTACGAGCAGTGCTTC
V: TRBV11-1; size: .; J: TRBJ2-5; D: .; CDR3: CASSLGGLLEAETQYF; DNA: TGTGCCAGCAGCTTAGGAGGACTGCTAGAGGCAGAGACCCAGTACTTC
V: TRBV20-1; size: .; J: TRBJ1-5; D: .; CDR3: CSARACCGGQPQHF; DNA: TGCAGTGCTAGAGCCTGTTGTGGGGGTCAGCCCCAGCATTTT
V: TRBV28; size: many; J: TRBJ1-5; D: .; CDR3: CASSSGSNSNQPQHF; DNA: TGTGCCAGCAGTTCCGGGTCCAATAGCAATCAGCCCCAGCATTTT
V: TRBV5-6; size: .; J: TRBJ1-1; D: .; CDR3: CASSLGAGSNEAFF; DNA: TGTGCCAGCAGCTTGGGCGCAGGGTCTAATGAAGCTTTCTTT
V: TRBV19; size: few; J: TRBJ2-2; D: .; CDR3: CASSFILPTGELFF; DNA: TGTGCCAGTAGTTTTATCCTGCCTACCGGGGAGCTGTTTTTT
V: TRBV7-9; size: .; J: TRBJ2-1; D: TRBD2; CDR3: CASSSAESIAGILDEQFF; DNA: TGTGCCAGCAGCTCAGCAGAGAGTATAGCGGGAATATTAGATGAGCAGTTCTTC
V: TRBV12-3/TRBV12-4; size: few; J: TRBJ2-1; D: .; CDR3: CASSRDTQGRGRNEQFF; DNA: TGTGCCAGCAGCCGTGATACACAGGGCCGGGGTAGGAATGAGCAGTTCTTC
V: TRBV28; size: many; J: TRBJ1-5; D: .; CDR3: CASSFPGSSNQPQHF; DNA: TGTGCCAGCAGTTTCCCCGGCAGTTCCAATCAGCCCCAGCATTTT
V: TRBV20-1; size: many; J: TRBJ1-1; D: .; CDR3: CSAKDLGNTEAFF; DNA: TGCAGTGCTAAAGACCTTGGGAACACTGAAGCTTTCTTT
V: TRBV28; size: many; J: TRBJ2-7; D: .; CDR3: CASSFNEQYF; DNA: TGTGCCAGCAGTTTCAACGAGCAGTACTTC
V: TRBV5-1; size: .; J: TRBJ2-5; D: TRBD1; CDR3: CASRKPVQGATKIYQETQYF; DNA: TGCGCCAGCAGGAAACCGGTCCAGGGGGCAACCAAGATTTACCAAGAGACCCAGTACTTC
V: TRBV30; size: few; J: TRBJ1-5; D: .; CDR3: CAWSKAGNQPQHF; DNA: TGTGCCTGGAGTAAAGCCGGCAATCAGCCCCAGCATTTT
V: TRBV11-1; size: few; J: TRBJ2-2; D: .; CDR3: CASSIPGTAKAGELFF; DNA: TGTGCCAGCAGCATCCCCGGGACGGCGAAAGCCGGGGAGCTGTTTTTT
V: TRBV9; size: few; J: TRBJ1-1; D: .; CDR3: CASSVSPFGTEAFF; DNA: TGTGCCAGCAGCGTATCCCCGTTCGGCACTGAAGCTTTCTTT
V: TRBV2; size: .; J: TRBJ2-1; D: .; CDR3: CASSEYPDLRQFF; DNA: TGTGCCAGCAGTGAATATCCGGACTTACGCCAGTTCTTC
V: TRBV5-6; size: .; J: TRBJ2-7; D: .; CDR3: CASSLQDGLYEQYF; DNA: TGTGCCAGCAGCTTGCAGGACGGACTTTACGAGCAGTACTTC
V: TRBV6-1; size: many; J: TRBJ1-5; D: .; CDR3: CASTGWADSNQPQHF; DNA: TGTGCCAGCACTGGTTGGGCAGATAGCAATCAGCCCCAGCATTTT
V: TRBV29-1; size: many; J: TRBJ2-7; D: .; CDR3: CSVAPRTGGYEQYF; DNA: TGCAGCGTGGCCCCCCGGACTGGGGGTTACGAGCAGTACTTC
V: TRBV29-1; size: many; J: TRBJ1-1; D: .; CDR3: CSGGQPPIYSEAFF; DNA: TGCAGCGGAGGTCAACCCCCGATCTACAGTGAAGCTTTCTTT
V: TRBV2; size: many; J: TRBJ1-1; D: .; CDR3: CATEGETRTEAFF; DNA: TGTGCCACAGAAGGGGAGACCCGGACTGAAGCTTTCTTT
V: TRBV20-1; size: many; J: TRBJ2-5; D: .; CDR3: CSARFVRGPETQYF; DNA: TGCAGTGCTAGGTTCGTTCGGGGTCCGGAGACCCAGTACTTC
V: TRBV11-1; size: many; J: TRBJ2-7; D: .; CDR3: CASSLGSGFYEQYF; DNA: TGTGCCAGCAGCTTAGGTAGCGGATTCTACGAGCAGTACTTC
V: TRBV29-1; size: many; J: TRBJ2-5; D: .; CDR3: CSVEGTRVGETQYF; DNA: TGCAGCGTTGAGGGGACACGAGTCGGGGAGACCCAGTACTTC
V: TRBV28; size: many; J: TRBJ2-7; D: .; CDR3: CASSFAISRYEQYF; DNA: TGTGCCAGCAGTTTCGCGATCTCGAGATACGAGCAGTACTTC
V: TRBV12-3/TRBV12-4; size: .; J: TRBJ2-5; D: TRBD1; CDR3: CASKGQGTFGETQYF; DNA: TGTGCCAGCAAGGGACAGGGGACTTTCGGGGAGACCCAGTACTTC
V: TRBV7-3; size: .; J: TRBJ2-3; D: TRBD1; CDR3: CASSLTGGAEDTQYF; DNA: TGTGCCAGCAGTCTGACAGGGGGCGCGGAAGATACGCAGTATTTT
V: TRBV28; size: many; J: TRBJ2-5; D: .; CDR3: CATLRDFQETQYF; DNA: TGTGCCACTCTAAGGGATTTCCAAGAGACCCAGTACTTC
V: TRBV7-8; size: many; J: TRBJ1-5; D: TRBD1; CDR3: CASSSQPPGGYSNQPQHF; DNA: TGTGCCAGCAGCTCACAGCCCCCAGGGGGCTATAGCAATCAGCCCCAGCATTTT
V: TRBV7-2; size: few; J: TRBJ2-7; D: .; CDR3: CATRTSAAYEQYF; DNA: TGTGCCACCAGGACGTCGGCGGCCTACGAGCAGTACTTC
V: TRBV2; size: few; J: TRBJ2-3; D: TRBD1; CDR3: CASRGQPSTDTQYF; DNA: TGTGCCAGCAGGGGACAGCCTAGCACAGATACGCAGTATTTT
V: TRBV30; size: few; J: TRBJ2-7; D: .; CDR3: CAWSSATYEQYF; DNA: TGTGCCTGGAGTAGCGCTACCTACGAGCAGTACTTC
V: TRBV20-1; size: .; J: TRBJ2-7; D: .; CDR3: CSARPKGTGWTEQYF; DNA: TGCAGTGCTAGGCCGAAAGGGACCGGCTGGACAGAGCAGTACTTC
V: TRBV6-1; size: many; J: TRBJ2-7; D: .; CDR3: CASSRFGRGSYEQYF; DNA: TGTGCCAGCAGTCGATTCGGGAGAGGGTCCTACGAGCAGTACTTC
V: TRBV28; size: few; J: TRBJ2-7; D: .; CDR3: CASILNRDSYEQYF; DNA: TGTGCCAGCATTCTAAACAGGGATAGCTACGAGCAGTACTTC
V: TRBV7-2; size: many; J: TRBJ1-1; D: .; CDR3: CASSYTRTEAFF; DNA: TGTGCCAGCAGCTACACGAGGACTGAAGCTTTCTTT
V: TRBV19; size: .; J: TRBJ1-2; D: .; CDR3: CASSPGFHYGYTF; DNA: TGTGCCAGTTCACCGGGGTTTCACTATGGCTACACCTTC
V: TRBV20-1; size: .; J: TRBJ2-3; D: TRBD2; CDR3: CSAPLAGVTSDTQYF; DNA: TGCAGTGCACCCCTAGCGGGAGTGACATCAGATACGCAGTATTTT
V: TRBV12-3/TRBV12-4; size: .; J: TRBJ2-7; D: TRBD2; CDR3: CASSPGLAFSYEQYF; DNA: TGTGCCAGCAGCCCGGGACTAGCCTTCTCCTACGAGCAGTACTTC
V: TRBV19; size: many; J: TRBJ2-7; D: TRBD1; CDR3: CASSIGTGGSEQYF; DNA: TGTGCCAGTAGTATAGGGACAGGGGGTTCCGAGCAGTACTTC
V: TRBV19; size: few; J: TRBJ1-5; D: .; CDR3: CASSNQLLQYSNQPQHF; DNA: TGTGCCAGTAGTAATCAGTTGCTGCAATATAGCAATCAGCCCCAGCATTTT
V: TRBV30; size: .; J: TRBJ1-4; D: .; CDR3: CAWSVRSAVNEKLFF; DNA: TGTGCCTGGAGTGTACGGTCGGCAGTTAATGAAAAACTGTTTTTT
V: TRBV30; size: .; J: TRBJ2-7; D: .; CDR3: CAWSTTGRNEQYF; DNA: TGTGCCTGGAGTACAACAGGGAGAAACGAGCAGTACTTC
V: TRBV5-5; size: few; J: TRBJ2-5; D: .; CDR3: CASSQALTRLETQYF; DNA: TGTGCCAGCAGCCAAGCCCTGACTAGGTTGGAGACCCAGTACTTC
V: TRBV28; size: many; J: TRBJ2-2; D: TRBD1; CDR3: CASSYDGQDRTGELFF; DNA: TGTGCCAGCAGTTATGACGGACAGGACCGCACCGGGGAGCTGTTTTTT
V: TRBV7-2; size: many; J: TRBJ2-7; D: .; CDR3: CASRSSSYEQYF; DNA: TGTGCCAGCAGATCAAGCTCCTACGAGCAGTACTTC
V: TRBV3-1; size: .; J: TRBJ1-2; D: TRBD1; CDR3: CASNGGQFYGYTF; DNA: TGTGCCAGCAACGGGGGACAGTTCTATGGCTACACCTTC